The source of this T cell receptor (beta chain) is a study of blood T cell repertoires in COVID-19. Study as a whole: COVID-19 samples from acute and convalescent phases originated in the United States, Italy and Spain. From T cells, B-cell-depleted T cells, or PBMCs came the material, which was cDNA or gDNA.

V was pared by 1 base and J by 8 bases, with 8 bases of the junction left unmatched. The CDR3 loop spans 15 amino acids. Germline V gives CDR1 SEHNR, CDR2 FQNEAQ (reference sequence). This clone was detected only a few times. How the authors handled the data: The authors estimated nucleated cell counts from reference gene primer amplification. Sequencing used immunoSEQ multiplex PCR; TCRdb keeps in-frame clones, though not all of them. V and J calls and clone size are as listed in that table; D and trimming were resolved from the DNA. Of approximately 150,000 clones in the sample, over 80% were seen once.

This chain connects TRBV7-9 to TRBJ1-3, with 7 bases matching TRBD1. Sequencing input: peripheral blood. The receptor was isolated from a woman aged 70-85 years with acute or convalescent COVID-19. The CDR3 DNA reads TGTGCCAGCAGCTTAGGAGGGGGCTCTGTAGACACCATATATTTT. Translation: CASSLGGGSVDTIYF.